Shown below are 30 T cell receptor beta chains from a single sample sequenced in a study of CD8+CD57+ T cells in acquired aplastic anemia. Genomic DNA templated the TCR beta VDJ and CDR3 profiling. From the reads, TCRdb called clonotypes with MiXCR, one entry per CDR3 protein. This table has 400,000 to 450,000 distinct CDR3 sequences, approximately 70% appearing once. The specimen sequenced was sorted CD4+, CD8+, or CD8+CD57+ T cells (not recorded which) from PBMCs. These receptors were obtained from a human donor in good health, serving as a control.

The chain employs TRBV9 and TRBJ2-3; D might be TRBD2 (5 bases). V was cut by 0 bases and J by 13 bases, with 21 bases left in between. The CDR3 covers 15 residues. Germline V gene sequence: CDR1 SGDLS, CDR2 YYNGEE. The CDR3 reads CASSVASVDYGYKYF. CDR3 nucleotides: TGTGCCAGCAGCGTAGCCAGCGTAGACTATGGCTACAAGTATTTT.

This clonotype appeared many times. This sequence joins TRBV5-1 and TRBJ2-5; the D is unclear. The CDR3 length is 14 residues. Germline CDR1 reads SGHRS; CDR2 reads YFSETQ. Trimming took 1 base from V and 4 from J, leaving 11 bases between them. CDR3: CASSLRQVRETQYF. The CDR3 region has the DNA TGCGCCAGCAGCTTGCGGCAAGTCCGAGAGACCCAGTACTTC.

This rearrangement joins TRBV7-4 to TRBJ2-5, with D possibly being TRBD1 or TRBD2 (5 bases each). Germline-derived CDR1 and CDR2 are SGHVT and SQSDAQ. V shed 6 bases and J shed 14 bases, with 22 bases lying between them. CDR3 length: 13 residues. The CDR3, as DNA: TGTGCCAGCAGTGCCCAAAGGGGAGATGCAGCTTACTTC. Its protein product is CASSAQRGDAAYF.

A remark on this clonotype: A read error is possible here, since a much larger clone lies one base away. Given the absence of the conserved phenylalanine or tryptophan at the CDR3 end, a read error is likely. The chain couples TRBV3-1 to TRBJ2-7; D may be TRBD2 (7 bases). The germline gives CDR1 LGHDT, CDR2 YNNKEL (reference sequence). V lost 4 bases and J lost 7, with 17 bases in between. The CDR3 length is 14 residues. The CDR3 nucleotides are TGTGCCAGCAGCCTCAAGGGGGGGGCCAAAGAGCAGTACTTA. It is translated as CASSLKGGAKEQYL.

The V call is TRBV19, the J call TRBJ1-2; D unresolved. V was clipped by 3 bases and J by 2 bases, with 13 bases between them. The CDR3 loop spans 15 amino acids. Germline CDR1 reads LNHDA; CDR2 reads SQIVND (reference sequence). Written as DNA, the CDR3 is TGTGCCAGTAGTATGGGCTATGGGGAAAACTATGGCTACACCTTC. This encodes CASSMGYGENYGYTF.

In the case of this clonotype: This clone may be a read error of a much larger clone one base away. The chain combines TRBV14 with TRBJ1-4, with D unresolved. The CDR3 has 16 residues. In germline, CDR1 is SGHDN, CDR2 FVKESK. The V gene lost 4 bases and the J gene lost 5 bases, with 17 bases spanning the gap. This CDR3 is CASSRGLVRRNEKLFF. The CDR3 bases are TGTGCCAGCAGCCGAGGCCTTGTTCGGCGAAATGAAAAACTGTTTTTT.

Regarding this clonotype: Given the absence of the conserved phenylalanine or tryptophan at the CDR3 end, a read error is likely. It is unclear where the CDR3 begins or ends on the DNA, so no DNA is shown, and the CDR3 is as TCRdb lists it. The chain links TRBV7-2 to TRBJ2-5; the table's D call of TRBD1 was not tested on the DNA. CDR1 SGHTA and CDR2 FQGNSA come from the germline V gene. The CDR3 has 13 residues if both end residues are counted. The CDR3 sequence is CASSHRQGDSPSI.

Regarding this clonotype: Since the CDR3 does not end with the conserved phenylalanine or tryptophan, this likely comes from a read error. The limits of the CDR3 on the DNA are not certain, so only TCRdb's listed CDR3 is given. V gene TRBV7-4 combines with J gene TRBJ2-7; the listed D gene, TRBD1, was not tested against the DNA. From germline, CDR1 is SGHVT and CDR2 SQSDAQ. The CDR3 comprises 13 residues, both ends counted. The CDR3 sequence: CASIPTSRVGRGA.

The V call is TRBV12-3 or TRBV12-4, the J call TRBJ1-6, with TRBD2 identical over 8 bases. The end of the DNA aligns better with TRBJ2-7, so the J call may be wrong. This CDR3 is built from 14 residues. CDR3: CASGLGIAGFEQYF. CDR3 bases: TGTGCCAGTGGACTAGGAATAGCGGGGTTTGAGCAGTACTTC.

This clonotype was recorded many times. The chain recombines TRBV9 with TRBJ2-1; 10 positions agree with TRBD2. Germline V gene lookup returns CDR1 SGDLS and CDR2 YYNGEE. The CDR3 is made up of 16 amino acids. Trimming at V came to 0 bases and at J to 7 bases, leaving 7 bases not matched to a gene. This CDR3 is CASSVEGGTSVNEQFF. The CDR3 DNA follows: TGTGCCAGCAGCGTAGAGGGCGGGACTAGCGTTAATGAGCAGTTCTTC.

CDR3 protein: CASSLARGTYPPYF. The CDR3 coding sequence is TGTGCCAGCAGCTTAGCGCGTGGCACCTACCCGCCGTACTTC. The J gene is TRBJ2-7, the V gene TRBV7-2, with no clear D. The germline V gene has CDR1 SGHTA and CDR2 FQGNSA. V lost 0 bases to trimming and J lost 12 bases, with 18 bases between them. The CDR3 loop spans 14 amino acids.

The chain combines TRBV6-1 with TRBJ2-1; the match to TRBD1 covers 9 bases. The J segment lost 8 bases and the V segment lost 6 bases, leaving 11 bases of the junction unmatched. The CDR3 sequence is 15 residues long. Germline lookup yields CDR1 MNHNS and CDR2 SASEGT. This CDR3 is CASRATGTGLDEQFF. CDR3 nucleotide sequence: TGTGCCAGCAGGGCTACCGGGACAGGGCTCGATGAGCAGTTCTTC.

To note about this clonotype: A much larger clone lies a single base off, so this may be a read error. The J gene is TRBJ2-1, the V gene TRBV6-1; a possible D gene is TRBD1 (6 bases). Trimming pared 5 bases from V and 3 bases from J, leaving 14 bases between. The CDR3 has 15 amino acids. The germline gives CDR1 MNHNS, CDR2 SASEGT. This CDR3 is CASSSLGAGYNEQFF. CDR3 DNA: TGTGCCAGCAGTTCGTTGGGGGCGGGCTACAATGAGCAGTTCTTC.

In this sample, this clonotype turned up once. In DNA form, the CDR3 reads TGTGCCAGTAGTATGTCCGGGGCTCGCTCCTACGAGCAGTACTTC. Its protein is CASSMSGARSYEQYF. The chain combines TRBV19 with TRBJ2-7; TRBD1 or TRBD2 may be the D gene (5 bases each). Germline V lookup: CDR1 LNHDA, CDR2 SQIVND (reference sequence). The CDR3 is 15 residues long. V gave up 3 bases and J gave up 0 bases, with 12 bases separating them.

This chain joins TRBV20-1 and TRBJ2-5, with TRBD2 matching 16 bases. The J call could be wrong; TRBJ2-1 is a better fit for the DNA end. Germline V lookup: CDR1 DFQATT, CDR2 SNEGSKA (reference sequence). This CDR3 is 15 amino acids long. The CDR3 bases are TGCAGTGCCGCTCCGGGACTAGCGGGGGGGCCAAGTCAGTTCTTC. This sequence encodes CSAAPGLAGGPSQFF.

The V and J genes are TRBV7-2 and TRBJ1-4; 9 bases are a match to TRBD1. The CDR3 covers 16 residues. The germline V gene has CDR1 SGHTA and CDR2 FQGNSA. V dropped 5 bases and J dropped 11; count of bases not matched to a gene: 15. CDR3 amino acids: CASSQGDRGDDQKLFF. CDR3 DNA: TGTGCCAGCAGCCAAGGTGACAGGGGGGACGATCAGAAACTGTTTTTT.

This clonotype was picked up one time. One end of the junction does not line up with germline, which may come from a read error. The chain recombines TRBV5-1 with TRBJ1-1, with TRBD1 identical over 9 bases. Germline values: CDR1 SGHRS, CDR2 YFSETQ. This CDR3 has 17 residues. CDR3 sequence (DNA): TGTGCCAGCAGCCAAGGGGACAGGGTGTACGTAGTCACTGAAGCTTTCTTT. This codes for CASSQGDRVYVVTEAFF.

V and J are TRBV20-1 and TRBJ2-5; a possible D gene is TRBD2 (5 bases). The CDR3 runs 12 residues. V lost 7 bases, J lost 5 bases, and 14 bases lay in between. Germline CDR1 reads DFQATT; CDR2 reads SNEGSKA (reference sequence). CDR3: CSGAHGLETQYF. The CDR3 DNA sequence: TGCAGTGGGGCACATGGACTTGAGACCCAGTACTTC.

The DNA for the CDR3 is TGTGCCAGCAGCCCACTAGCGGGGGCCCTCACAGATACGCAGTATTTT. Translated, it gives CASSPLAGALTDTQYF. This rearrangement joins TRBV12-3 or TRBV12-4 to TRBJ2-3; 11 positions match TRBD2. The V gene end was trimmed by 6 bases and the J gene end by 2 bases; junction bases not matched to a gene: 7. The CDR3 has 16 amino acids.

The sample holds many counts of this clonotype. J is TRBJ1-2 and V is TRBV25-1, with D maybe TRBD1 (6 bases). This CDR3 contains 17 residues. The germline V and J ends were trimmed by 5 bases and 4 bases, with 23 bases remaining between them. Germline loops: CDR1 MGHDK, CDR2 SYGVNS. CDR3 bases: TGTGCCAGCAGTACAAAACCTAGCGGGGGGCGCGGCTATGGCTACACCTTC. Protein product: CASSTKPSGGRGYGYTF.

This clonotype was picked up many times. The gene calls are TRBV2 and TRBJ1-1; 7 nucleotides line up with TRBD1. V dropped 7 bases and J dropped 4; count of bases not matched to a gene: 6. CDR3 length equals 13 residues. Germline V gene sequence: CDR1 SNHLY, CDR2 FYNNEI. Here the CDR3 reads CASTTGEGTEAFF. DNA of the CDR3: TGTGCCAGCACAACAGGGGAGGGCACTGAAGCTTTCTTT.

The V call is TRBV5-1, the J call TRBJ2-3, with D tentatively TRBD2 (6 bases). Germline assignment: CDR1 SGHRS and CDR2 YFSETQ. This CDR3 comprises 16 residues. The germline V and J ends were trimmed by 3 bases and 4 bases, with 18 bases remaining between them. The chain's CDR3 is CASSSGKGRLADTQYF. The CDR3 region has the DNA TGCGCCAGCAGCTCGGGTAAAGGGAGGCTGGCAGATACGCAGTATTTT.

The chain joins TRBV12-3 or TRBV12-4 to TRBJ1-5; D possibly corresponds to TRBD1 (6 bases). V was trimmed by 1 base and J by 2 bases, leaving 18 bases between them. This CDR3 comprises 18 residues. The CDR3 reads CASSLDLGQRDGNQPQHF. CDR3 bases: TGTGCCAGCAGTTTAGATCTAGGACAGCGCGATGGCAATCAGCCCCAGCATTTT.

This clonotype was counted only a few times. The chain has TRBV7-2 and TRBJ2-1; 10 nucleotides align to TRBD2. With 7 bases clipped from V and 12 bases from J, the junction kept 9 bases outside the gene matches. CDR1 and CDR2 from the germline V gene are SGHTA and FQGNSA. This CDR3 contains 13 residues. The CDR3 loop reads CASISSGGSPQFF. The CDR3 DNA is TGTGCCAGCATCAGTAGCGGGGGGTCTCCGCAGTTCTTC.

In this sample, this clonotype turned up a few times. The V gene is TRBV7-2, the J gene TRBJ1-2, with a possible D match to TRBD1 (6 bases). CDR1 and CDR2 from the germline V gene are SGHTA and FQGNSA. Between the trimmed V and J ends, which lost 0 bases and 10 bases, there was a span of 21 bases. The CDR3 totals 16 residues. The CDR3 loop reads CASSLAATTGRYTYTF. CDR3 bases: TGTGCCAGCAGCTTAGCGGCGACGACAGGCCGCTACACCTACACCTTC.

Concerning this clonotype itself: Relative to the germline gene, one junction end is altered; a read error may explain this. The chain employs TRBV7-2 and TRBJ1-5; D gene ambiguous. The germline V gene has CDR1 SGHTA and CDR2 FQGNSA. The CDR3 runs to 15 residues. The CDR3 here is CASSLAKRINQPEHF. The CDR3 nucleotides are TGTGCCAGCAGCTTAGCAAAGAGGATTAATCAGCCCGAGCATTTT.

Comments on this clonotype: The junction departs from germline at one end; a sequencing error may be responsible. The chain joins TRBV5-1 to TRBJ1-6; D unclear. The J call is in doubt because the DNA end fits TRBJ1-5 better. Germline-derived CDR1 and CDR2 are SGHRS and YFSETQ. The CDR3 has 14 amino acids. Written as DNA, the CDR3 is TGTGCCAGCAGAGCAAAAGGTCCAGATACGCCCCAGCATTTT. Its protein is CASRAKGPDTPQHF.

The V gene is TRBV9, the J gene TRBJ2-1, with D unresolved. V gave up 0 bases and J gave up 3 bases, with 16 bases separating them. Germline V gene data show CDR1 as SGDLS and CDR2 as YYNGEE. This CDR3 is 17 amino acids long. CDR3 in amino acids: CASSVGGSAGLYNEQFF. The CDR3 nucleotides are TGTGCCAGCAGCGTAGGAGGTTCGGCTGGCCTCTACAATGAGCAGTTCTTC.

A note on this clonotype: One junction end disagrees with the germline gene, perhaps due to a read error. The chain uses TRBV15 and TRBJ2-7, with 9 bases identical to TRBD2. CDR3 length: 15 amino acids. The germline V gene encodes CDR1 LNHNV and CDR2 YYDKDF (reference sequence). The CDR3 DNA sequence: TGTGCCAGCAGCATAGATCCTAGCGGGGACTACGAGCAGTACTTC. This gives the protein CASSIDPSGDYEQYF.

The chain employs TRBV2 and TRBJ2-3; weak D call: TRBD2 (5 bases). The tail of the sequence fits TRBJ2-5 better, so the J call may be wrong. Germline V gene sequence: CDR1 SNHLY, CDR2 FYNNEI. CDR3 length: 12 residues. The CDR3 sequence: CAKGGLGDTQYF. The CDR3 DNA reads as TGTGCTAAAGGCGGGTTAGGAGATACCCAGTACTTC.